Listed below are T cell receptor beta chains from one sample, sequenced in a study of beta chain features in type 1 diabetes. Sequencing was performed with immunoSEQ multiplex PCR; in TCRdb, only in-frame clones are kept and a portion is missing. The data show fewer than 350,000 clones, with 14% to 15% seen just once and less than 0.02% held by the top ten. Sequenced sample: naive CD4+ T cells from blood. The receptors were sampled from a man between 18 and 35 years old with type 1 diabetes. Each CDR3 is given with its conserved first and last residue. Fields, in order: clone size, V gene, D gene, J gene, CDR3 DNA, CDR3 protein. D genes are given only for firm matches. Clone size is not always given. Where it is, it says once, few, many or a class for expanded clones.

-	TRBV5-1	TRBD2	TRBJ2-7	TGCGCCAGCAGGACCGGGACTAGCTCCCCGGAGCAGTACTTC	CASRTGTSSPEQYF
-	TRBV4-2	TRBD1	TRBJ1-4	TGTGCCAGCAGCCAAGGACAGGGAACTGAAAAACTGTTTTTT	CASSQGQGTEKLFF
-	TRBV9	-	TRBJ1-2	TGTGCCAGCAGCGCCTTCAGCGACTATGGCTACACCTTC	CASSAFSDYGYTF
-	TRBV15	-	TRBJ2-7	TGTGCCACCAGCAGAGACTGGGCCGAGCAGTACTTC	CATSRDWAEQYF
-	TRBV18	-	TRBJ1-1	TGTGCCAGCTCGCAGGCGAACACTGAAGCTTTCTTT	CASSQANTEAFF
-	TRBV30	-	TRBJ2-3	TGTGCCTGGAGTGTAGCGTGGGCAGATACGCAGTATTTT	CAWSVAWADTQYF
few	TRBV7-8	-	TRBJ2-1	TGTGCCAGCAGCTCCGGACTATACAATGAGCAGTTCTTC	CASSSGLYNEQFF
-	TRBV7-6	TRBD1	TRBJ2-2	TGTGCCAGCAGCCCCCCGGCAGGGGGCAAAACCGGGGAGCTGTTTTTT	CASSPPAGGKTGELFF
-	TRBV7-9	-	TRBJ2-4	TGTGCCAGCAGCTTAGATTTACTAGCTGGTGGCATTCAGTACTTC	CASSLDLLAGGIQYF
-	TRBV7-9	TRBD2	TRBJ2-2	TGTGCCAGCAGCTTACTCCCTAGTAGCGGGAGTGCCGGGGAGCTGTTTTTT	CASSLLPSSGSAGELFF
-	TRBV11-2	-	TRBJ2-2	TGTGCCAGCAGGCTCACATGGGGCCGGGAGCGTAAATACGGGGAGCTGTTTTTT	CASRLTWGRERKYGELFF
-	TRBV6-5	-	TRBJ1-5	TGTGCCAGCAGCTACGACAGTAGCAATCAGCCCCAGCATTTT	CASSYDSSNQPQHF
-	TRBV2	-	TRBJ2-3	TGTGCCAGCAGGAACGGGAGCCGAGATACGCAGTATTTT	CASRNGSRDTQYF
-	TRBV5-5	-	TRBJ1-6	TGTGCCAGCAGCGCCCCGACAGGATCCAGCTCACCCCTCCACTTT	CASSAPTGSSSPLHF
-	TRBV11-2	-	TRBJ2-5	TGTGCCAGCAGCTTAAGCGGGCGGGTGGTGACCCAGTACTTC	CASSLSGRVVTQYF
-	TRBV7-2	-	TRBJ2-3	TGTGCCAGCAGCTTAGCGGGACTTCGCACAGATACGCAGTATTTT	CASSLAGLRTDTQYF
few	TRBV28	-	TRBJ1-1	TGTGCCAGCAGTTTAGGGTACAGCGAAGCTTTCTTT	CASSLGYSEAFF
-	TRBV6-1	-	TRBJ1-1	TGTGCCAGCAGTGTAGAGACAGTCAACACTGAAGCTTTCTTT	CASSVETVNTEAFF
-	TRBV29-1	TRBD1	TRBJ2-7	TGCAGCGTTGAAGATGGACGGGACAGGGTCTACGAGCAGTACTTC	CSVEDGRDRVYEQYF
few	TRBV28	TRBD2	TRBJ2-3	TGTGCCAGCAGTTTCCCTGCGGGGGGGGCTACGCAGTATTTT	CASSFPAGGATQYF
-	TRBV7-2	-	TRBJ2-1	TGTGCCAGCAGCTCCTGGGACTCCTTTTACAATGAGCAGTTCTTC	CASSSWDSFYNEQFF
few	TRBV5-6	-	TRBJ2-1	TGTGCCAGCAGCCAGTACAATGAGCAGTTCTTC	CASSQYNEQFF
few	TRBV28	TRBD1	TRBJ2-7	TGTGCCAGCAGTTTGCTCAGGGGACAGGCCTACGAGCAGTACTTC	CASSLLRGQAYEQYF
few	TRBV19	-	TRBJ1-2	TGTGCCAGTAGTATAGGAACCCCCGGCTATGGCTACACCTTC	CASSIGTPGYGYTF
few	TRBV18	-	TRBJ1-2	TGTGCCAGCTCACCTGTGGCGGAGCCTAACTATGGCTACACCTTC	CASSPVAEPNYGYTF
few	TRBV7-2	-	TRBJ1-4	TGTGCCAGCAGCTTACGGGGTATTGGAGAAAAACTGTTTTTT	CASSLRGIGEKLFF
-	TRBV10-3	TRBD2	TRBJ2-7	TGTGCCATCAGAAGATTAGCGGGAACAGCCTACGAGCAGTACTTC	CAIRRLAGTAYEQYF
few	TRBV29-1	TRBD2	TRBJ2-1	TGCAGCGTTGTGCGGGGGGAAAGCTCCTACAATGAGCAGTTCTTC	CSVVRGESSYNEQFF
-	TRBV5-4	TRBD2	TRBJ2-1	TGTGCCAGCAGCAACGACCCTAGCGGGAGCTACAATGAGCAGTTCTTC	CASSNDPSGSYNEQFF
few	TRBV28	TRBD1	TRBJ2-7	TGTGCCAGCTGGACAGGGCAACTCGAGCAGTACTTC	CASWTGQLEQYF
-	TRBV5-1	TRBD1	TRBJ2-5	TGCGCCAGCAGCGCCAGGACAGGGATGGAGACCCAGTACTTC	CASSARTGMETQYF
-	TRBV6-5	TRBD1	TRBJ2-7	TGTGCCAGCAGTTACGGGACAGGGGGCGACGAGCAGTACTTC	CASSYGTGGDEQYF
-	TRBV5-1	-	TRBJ2-1	TGCGCCAGCAGCCCAGGACTACACGTGGTGTCGGAGCAGTTCTTC	CASSPGLHVVSEQFF
few	TRBV7-9	TRBD1	TRBJ1-1	TGTGCCAGCAGCTTACGACAGGGTGTAAGTGGTGCTTTCTTT	CASSLRQGVSGAFF
few	TRBV15	-	TRBJ1-2	TGTGCCACCAGCAGAGATAAAGCGCAGGGTATCTCTGGCTACACCTTC	CATSRDKAQGISGYTF
few	TRBV7-9	-	TRBJ2-6	TGTGCCAGCAGCTTAGCCGGGTCCGGGGCCAACGTCCTGACTTTC	CASSLAGSGANVLTF
many	TRBV29-1	-	TRBJ2-4	TGCAGCGTACCGAGGCTCGGCATTCAGTACTTC	CSVPRLGIQYF
few	TRBV21-1	-	TRBJ2-2	TGTGCCAGCAGCACTGGGAGGAACCCGGACACCGGGGAGCTGTTTTTT	CASSTGRNPDTGELFF
-	TRBV19	-	TRBJ2-3	TGTGCCAGTAGTAACCGTCAGGGAGATACGCAGTATTTT	CASSNRQGDTQYF
-	TRBV29-1	-	TRBJ2-7	TGCAGCGTTCGGAAGCACCCCGGCGGTACCTACGAGCAGTACTTC	CSVRKHPGGTYEQYF
few	TRBV5-4	-	TRBJ2-5	TGTGCCAGCAGCTTGGATGAGGCTGGAACCCAGTACTTC	CASSLDEAGTQYF
-	TRBV5-1	-	TRBJ2-7	TGCGCCAGCAGCTTGGAGGCGCGGAACGAGCAGTACTTC	CASSLEARNEQYF
-	TRBV10-3	-	TRBJ2-1	TGTGCCATCAGTGAAGGGGTTTGGGCGGGGGAGCAGTTCTTC	CAISEGVWAGEQFF
few	TRBV30	TRBD1	TRBJ2-7	TGTGCCTGGAGCCCGGGACAGCTTTTCTACGAGCAGTACTTC	CAWSPGQLFYEQYF
few	TRBV11-2	-	TRBJ2-5	TGTGCCAGCAGCTTAGACAGGGGACAAGAGACCCAGTACTTC	CASSLDRGQETQYF